This T cell receptor (beta chain) was recorded in a study of T cells in Graves' hyperthyroidism and ophthalmopathy. This clonotype was seen only once. The CDR3 spans 15 residues. Trimming took 4 bases from V and 0 from J, leaving 14 bases between them. Per the germline V gene, CDR1 is SQVTM and CDR2 is ANQGSEA. Amplified TCR beta CDR3 regions derived from RNA transcripts. Initially, a first-round RT-PCR of the TCR CDR3 employed the HTBI primer set. TCRdb reprocessed the multiplex PCR reads with MiXCR, giving one entry per CDR3 protein. The sample yields around 25,000 distinct CDR3 sequences, about half seen once.

The rearrangement links TRBV29-1 to TRBJ2-3; D is perhaps TRBD1 (6 bases). Sequenced input: blood. The receptor's source is a woman aged 40 to 50 with Graves' hyperthyroidism that later progressed to Graves' ophthalmopathy. Here the CDR3 reads CSVVRAGASTDTQYF. Here the CDR3 DNA reads TGCAGCGTTGTGAGGGCAGGGGCTAGCACAGATACGCAGTATTTT.